The 27 T cell receptor beta chains below were found in one sample sequenced in a study of regulatory T cells in long-lasting Graves disease. Time point noted: newly diagnosed GD, antithyroid drugs for less than 3 months. PBMCs were the source of the RNA used for TCR sequencing. TCR beta libraries were built with iRepertoire HTBI primers and Arm-PCR of CDR3 regions. From the multiplex PCR reads, TCRdb called clonotypes with MiXCR, one entry per CDR3 protein. The data show roughly 400,000 distinct CDR3 sequences, with roughly 17% seen just once and about 25% held by the top ten. This sample was also put to use in a study of T cells in Graves' hyperthyroidism and ophthalmopathy.

The source material was peripheral blood mononuclear cells (PBMCs), sampled at new diagnosis, from a patient treated with antithyroid drugs. The source is a woman aged 18-29 years with Graves disease.

The table lists this clonotype with a few counts. The chain couples TRBV28 to TRBJ1-1; no clear D gene. Trimming stripped 8 bases from V and 0 bases from J, with 13 bases between. The germline gives CDR1 MDHEN, CDR2 SYDVKM. The CDR3 is made up of 14 amino acids. The CDR3 here is CASGRAGMNTEAFF. The CDR3 DNA is TGTGCCAGCGGCCGCGCCGGTATGAACACTGAAGCTTTCTTT.

This clonotype has just a few counts. The chain joins TRBV18 to TRBJ2-2, with D tentatively TRBD1 (6 bases). V lost 3 bases, J lost 4 bases, and 15 bases lay in between. The CDR3 runs 16 residues. The germline gives CDR1 KGHSH, CDR2 LQKENI. The CDR3 sequence is CASSPSSRGGTGELFF. CDR3 DNA: TGTGCCAGCTCACCCTCGTCCAGGGGCGGCACCGGGGAGCTGTTTTTT.

A note on this clonotype: The junction differs from germline at one of its ends, possibly a read error. The rearrangement links TRBV6-1 to TRBJ2-2; 10 nucleotides line up with TRBD1. Germline loops: CDR1 MNHNS, CDR2 SASEGT. The CDR3 has 16 amino acids. The CDR3, as DNA: TGTGCCAGCAGGCAGGACAGGGGGGTGAACGCCGGGGAGCTGTTTTTT. It specifies CASRQDRGVNAGELFF.

This chain joins TRBV28 and TRBJ1-1; D is perhaps TRBD1 (5 bases). Germline lookup yields CDR1 MDHEN and CDR2 SYDVKM. Deletions cut 1 base from V and 10 bases from J, with 16 bases between. This CDR3 contains 14 residues. For the CDR3, the DNA is TGTGCCAGCAGTTTATCCGCCGTGGGGCAGGGAGCTTTCTTT. Its protein product is CASSLSAVGQGAFF.

The table lists this clonotype with many counts. In DNA, the CDR3 is TGTGCCTGTTCTCTCGCGGGCAGGGCGACAGATACGCAGTATTTT. Translating gives CACSLAGRATDTQYF. The chain uses TRBV30 and TRBJ2-3; D tentatively reads TRBD1 or TRBD2 (5 bases each). Trimming took off 6 bases at V and 3 bases at J, with 19 bases between the two ends. Germline loops: CDR1 GTSNPN, CDR2 SVGIG (reference sequence). This CDR3 region has 15 residues.

This clonotype has at least ten counts. CDR3 in DNA: TGCGCCAGCAGTGATGGTGCTAGCGGGAGGTCCTACAATGAGCAGTTCTTC. Residues: CASSDGASGRSYNEQFF. The J gene is TRBJ2-1, the V gene TRBV10-1; 11 bases agree with TRBD2. CDR1 is WNHNN, CDR2 SYGVQD, per germline (reference sequence). This CDR3 has 17 amino acids. With V trimmed by 3 bases and J by 1 base, 5 bases remained unmatched.

Turning to this clonotype: One end of the junction does not line up with germline, which may come from a read error. V is TRBV5-1 and J is TRBJ1-3; D unresolved. In germline, CDR1 is SGHRS, CDR2 YFSETQ. This CDR3 is 15 amino acids long. This CDR3 reads CASSLFGLIGNTIYF. CDR3 DNA sequence: TGTGCCAGCAGCTTGTTTGGCCTTATAGGAAACACCATATATTTT.

This clonotype was counted between two and nine times. This rearrangement joins TRBV19 to TRBJ2-7; 7 nucleotides agree with TRBD1. Looked up from germline, CDR1 is LNHDA and CDR2 is SQIVND (reference sequence). The CDR3 is 15 amino acids. Trimming at V came to 5 bases and at J to 0 bases, leaving 7 bases not matched to a gene. CDR3 in DNA: TGTGCCAGTAGTGGCCCGGGACAGAACTCCTACGAGCAGTACTTC. Its protein product is CASSGPGQNSYEQYF. Combining the CDR3 with reference TRBV19 and TRBJ2-7 gives the whole variable domain DGGITQSPKYLFRKEGQNVTLSCEQNLNHDAMYWYRQDPGQGLRLIYYSQIVNDFQKGDIAEGYSVSREKKESFPLTVTSAQKNPTAFYLCASSGPGQNSYEQYFGPGTRLTVT.

The table lists this clonotype with many counts. This chain uses TRBV28 with TRBJ2-7, with 7 bases fitting TRBD2. The V segment lost 7 bases and the J segment 4 bases; nucleotides outside the gene matches: 13. Germline V CDR1 and CDR2: MDHEN, SYDVKM. The CDR3 consists of 15 residues. This CDR3 reads CASTEMESGKYEQYF. In DNA form, the CDR3 reads TGTGCCAGCACCGAGATGGAGAGCGGGAAATACGAGCAGTACTTC.

This clonotype was seen repeatedly, ten times or more. This sequence joins TRBV3-1 and TRBJ1-2; D perhaps matches TRBD1 (6 bases). V was shortened by 5 bases and J by 3 bases, with 10 bases between the two germline ends. Germline CDR1 reads LGHDT; CDR2 reads YNNKEL (reference sequence). The CDR3 is 13 residues long. CDR3 DNA: TGTGCCAGCAGCTCAAGACAGGACTATGGCTACACCTTC. Translation gives CASSSRQDYGYTF.

This chain links TRBV20-1 with TRBJ2-5; TRBD1 might be the D (6 bases). The CDR3 consists of 13 residues. The V end was cut by 5 bases, the J end by 0 bases, with 10 bases between. The V gene's germline CDR1 is DFQATT and CDR2 SNEGSKA (reference sequence). CDR3: CSADRDNQETQYF. The CDR3 DNA sequence: TGCAGTGCTGACCGGGACAACCAAGAGACCCAGTACTTC.

This chain uses TRBV5-5 with TRBJ2-1; 10 nucleotides agree with TRBD2. The CDR3 extends over 16 amino acids. J gave up 7 bases and V 4 bases, and 11 bases lay outside the gene matches. The germline V gene encodes CDR1 SGHKS and CDR2 YYEKEE (reference sequence). This CDR3 is CASSRQAGGLENEQFF. The CDR3 DNA is TGTGCCAGCAGCCGACAAGCGGGAGGGTTGGAGAATGAGCAGTTCTTC.

This clonotype occurred many times. This chain links TRBV6-1 with TRBJ1-1; maybe TRBD1 (6 bases). Germline V gene sequence: CDR1 MNHNS, CDR2 SASEGT. The CDR3 has 13 amino acids. Between the trimmed V and J ends, which lost 2 bases and 3 bases, there was a span of 7 bases. Here the CDR3 DNA reads TGTGCCAGCAGTGAACAGGGGCACACTGAAGCTTTCTTT. Translated, it gives CASSEQGHTEAFF.

This clonotype was picked up many times. The chain joins TRBV27 to TRBJ1-2; 7 nucleotides align to TRBD1. V shed 2 bases, J shed 7 bases, and the junction held 4 bases outside the gene matches. The CDR3 is made up of 13 amino acids. Germline CDR1 reads MNHEY; CDR2 reads SMNVEV (reference sequence). CDR3 region: CASSLPGDSGYTF. DNA of the CDR3: TGTGCCAGCAGTTTACCAGGGGACAGTGGCTACACCTTC.

Written as DNA, the CDR3 is TGTGCCAGCAGTCAAGACACAAAATACGAGCAGTACTTC. Its translation: CASSQDTKYEQYF. This rearrangement joins TRBV28 to TRBJ2-7, with D unresolved. The CDR3 runs to 13 residues. Germline V gene sequence: CDR1 MDHEN, CDR2 SYDVKM. The V end lost 5 bases, the J end lost 4 bases, and 12 bases lay between the germline ends.

The chain couples TRBV3-1 to TRBJ2-1, with D possibly being TRBD2 (6 bases). The V gene lost 0 bases and the J gene lost 8 bases, with 17 bases spanning the gap. Germline CDR1 and CDR2: LGHDT and YNNKEL (reference sequence). The CDR3 is made up of 16 amino acids. The CDR3 DNA reads as TGTGCCAGCAGCCAAGACTGGCGGGGTACTGTAGATGAGCAGTTCTTC. Protein sequence: CASSQDWRGTVDEQFF.

This clonotype was counted between two and nine times. A much larger clone lies one base from this, so it may be a read error. The genes are TRBV18 and TRBJ2-1, with D hard to call. V lost 5 bases and J lost 10, with 15 bases in between. From germline, CDR1 is KGHSH and CDR2 LQKENI. This CDR3 contains 13 residues. In DNA, the CDR3 is TGTGCCAGCTCAGCCAGTCCGACCTACGAGCAGTTCTTC. It encodes CASSASPTYEQFF. The variable domain in full, with the rest retrieved from reference TRBV18 and TRBJ2-1, is NAGVMQNPRHLVRRRGQEARLRCSPMKGHSHVYWYRQLPEEGLKFMVYLQKENIIDESGMPKERFSAEFPKEGPSILRIQQVVRGDSAAYFCASSASPTYEQFFGPGTRLTVL.

The gene calls are TRBV9 and TRBJ2-5; D ambiguous. CDR1 SGDLS and CDR2 YYNGEE come from the germline V gene. Between the trimmed V and J ends, which lost 2 bases and 5 bases, there was a span of 13 bases. The CDR3 is 14 residues long. CDR3 DNA sequence: TGTGCCAGCAGCGTGGGCGCAGGCTATGAGACCCAGTACTTC. Its protein is CASSVGAGYETQYF.

J is TRBJ2-1 and V is TRBV24-1; D ambiguous. Deletions cut 4 bases from V and 0 bases from J, with 12 bases between. The CDR3 totals 16 residues. Germline V gene sequence: CDR1 KGHDR, CDR2 SFDVKD. CDR3 coding DNA: TGTGCCACCAGTGACCCCCACCAGAGCTCCTACAATGAGCAGTTCTTC. The encoded protein is CATSDPHQSSYNEQFF.

To note about this clonotype: A read error may explain this, as a much larger clone is one base away. The chain has TRBV6-2 or TRBV6-3 and TRBJ2-7, with 12 bases lining up with TRBD2. Germline lookup yields CDR1 MNHEY and CDR2 SVGEGT. This CDR3 has 17 residues. V shed 2 bases, J shed 0 bases, and the junction held 5 bases outside the gene matches. DNA of the CDR3: TGTGCCAGCAGTTACCCGACTAGCGGGAGTCCCTCCTACGAGCAGTACTTC. Translating gives CASSYPTSGSPSYEQYF.

With respect to this clonotype: This clone may be a read error of a much larger clone one base away. This sequence joins TRBV27 and TRBJ2-3; tentatively, D is TRBD2 (7 bases). This CDR3 has 18 residues. Germline assignment: CDR1 MNHEY and CDR2 SMNVEV (reference sequence). V lost 0 bases, J lost 0 bases, and 16 bases lay in between. CDR3 residues: CASSLSPVAGASTDTQYF. The CDR3 DNA is TGTGCCAGCAGTTTATCTCCGGTTGCGGGGGCTAGCACAGATACGCAGTATTTT.

The chain uses TRBV28 and TRBJ2-1; D unclear. The CDR3 contains 16 residues. Per the germline V gene, CDR1 is MDHEN and CDR2 is SYDVKM. V gave up 5 bases and J gave up 1 base, with 15 bases separating them. CDR3 region: CASSPPVGLSYNEQFF. CDR3 in DNA: TGTGCCAGCAGTCCTCCGGTGGGCCTTTCCTACAATGAGCAGTTCTTC.

The gene calls are TRBV14 and TRBJ2-1; TRBD1 might be the D (5 bases). Germline values: CDR1 SGHDN, CDR2 FVKESK. The V gene lost 3 bases and the J gene lost 7 bases, with 19 bases spanning the gap. This CDR3 contains 16 residues. The CDR3 is CASSHQGSDLANEQFF. The CDR3 DNA sequence: TGTGCCAGCAGCCACCAGGGTTCTGATTTGGCGAATGAGCAGTTCTTC.

Many counts were recorded for this clonotype. This rearrangement joins TRBV18 to TRBJ2-7, with no clear D. V lost 5 bases and J 5 bases, leaving 10 bases between the germline ends. Germline loops: CDR1 KGHSH, CDR2 LQKENI. The length of the CDR3 is 12 residues. CDR3 DNA: TGTGCCAGCTCAACAAAAGTCCACGAGCAGTACTTC. Amino acid sequence: CASSTKVHEQYF.

Ten or more counts support this clonotype. The genes are TRBV5-1 and TRBJ1-2; D remains ambiguous. CDR1 and CDR2 from the germline V gene are SGHRS and YFSETQ. The length of the CDR3 is 12 residues. V was shortened by 5 bases and J by 4 bases, with 9 bases between the two germline ends. The CDR3 DNA reads TGCGCCAGCAGGCACGACACCTATGGCTACACCTTC. This gives the protein CASRHDTYGYTF.

The chain couples TRBV19 to TRBJ2-1, with D possibly TRBD1 on 6 matching bases. From germline, CDR1 is LNHDA and CDR2 SQIVND (reference sequence). Trimming took off 9 bases at V and 4 bases at J, with 16 bases between the two ends. CDR3 length: 14 residues. CDR3 sequence reads: CARYRDEAYNEQFF. DNA of the CDR3: TGTGCCAGATACAGGGACGAGGCGTACAATGAGCAGTTCTTC.

At least ten counts were recorded for this clonotype. V gene TRBV20-1 combines with J gene TRBJ2-3; TRBD2 aligns across 9 bases. Germline V lookup: CDR1 DFQATT, CDR2 SNEGSKA (reference sequence). The length of the CDR3 is 14 residues. V was clipped by 6 bases and J by 7 bases; unmatched bases: 11. The CDR3 protein is CSAISGTSLHTQYF. CDR3 bases: TGCAGTGCCATTTCCGGGACTAGCCTGCATACGCAGTATTTT.